A single T cell receptor (beta chain) is shown here with its context. This sample was included in a study of control samples from healthy donors and cancer patients. The CDR3 totals 13 residues. CDR1 is MNHNY, CDR2 SVGAGI, per germline (reference sequence). Trimming shortened V by 9 bases and J by 1 base, and 12 bases separated the two germline ends. Clones were sequenced by immunoSEQ multiplex PCR, and TCRdb holds only the in-frame ones, with some missing. The profile shows more than 95,000 clones, around 88% of them singletons. Sequencing was performed on PBMCs. The chain couples TRBV6-6 to TRBJ1-1, with D perhaps TRBD1 (5 bases). This receptor was obtained from a man aged 60 to 75 with lung cancer. CDR3 region: CASSGTTNTEAFF. The CDR3 DNA is TGTGCCAGTTCAGGGACCACGAACACTGAAGCTTTCTTT.